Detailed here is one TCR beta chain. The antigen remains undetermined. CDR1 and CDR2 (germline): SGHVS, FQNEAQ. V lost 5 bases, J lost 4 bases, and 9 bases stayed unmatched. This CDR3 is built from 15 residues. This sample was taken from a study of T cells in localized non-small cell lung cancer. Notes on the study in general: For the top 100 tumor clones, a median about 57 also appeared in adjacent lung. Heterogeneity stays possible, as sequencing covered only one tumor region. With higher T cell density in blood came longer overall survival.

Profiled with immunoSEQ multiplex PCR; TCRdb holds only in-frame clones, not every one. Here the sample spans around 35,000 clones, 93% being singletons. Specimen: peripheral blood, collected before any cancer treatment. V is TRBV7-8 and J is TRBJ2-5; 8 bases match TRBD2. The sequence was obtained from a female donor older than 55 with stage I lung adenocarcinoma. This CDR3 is CASSPREGKGETQYF. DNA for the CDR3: TGTGCCAGCAGCCCCCGGGAGGGTAAGGGAGAGACCCAGTACTTC. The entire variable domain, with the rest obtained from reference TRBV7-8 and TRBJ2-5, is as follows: GAGVSQSPRYKVAKRGQDVALRCDPISGHVSLFWYQQALGQGPEFLTYFQNEAQLDKSGLPSDRFFAERPEGSVSTLKIQRTQQEDSAVYLCASSPREGKGETQYFGPGTRLLVL.